A single sample is the source of the 8 T cell receptor beta chains below, sequenced in a study of T cell responses to AZD1222 COVID-19 vaccine. The repertoire was sequenced with immunoSEQ multiplex PCR; TCRdb's copy has only in-frame clones and lacks some. Of around 58,000 clones in the sample, 84% were seen once. The sample consisted of peripheral blood, taken on day 0 of AZD1222 vaccination. These receptors were collected from an adult in good health.

V gene TRBV7-2 combines with J gene TRBJ1-2; D ambiguous. This CDR3 has 12 amino acids. Trimming shortened V by 5 bases and J by 3 bases, and 7 bases separated the two germline ends. CDR1 and CDR2 (germline): SGHTA, FQGNSA. CDR3 region: CASSAFYYGYTF. CDR3 sequence (DNA): TGTGCCAGCAGCGCCTTCTACTATGGCTACACCTTC.

There are a few counts of this clone. At one of its ends the junction is not consistent with the germline gene, which may arise from a read error. The rearrangement uses TRBV7-7 and TRBJ1-4; no clear D. The CDR3 sequence is 13 residues long. CDR1 SSHAT and CDR2 FNYEAQ come from the germline V gene (reference sequence). The CDR3: CASSLAQNEKLFF. The CDR3 region has the DNA TGTGCTAGCAGCTTGGCCCAGAATGAAAAACTGTTTTTT.

V and J are TRBV11-3 and TRBJ2-5; D is tentatively TRBD1 or TRBD2 (5 bases each). The ends were cut back, 5 bases at V and 2 bases at J, with 9 bases in the middle. CDR1 and CDR2 from the germline V gene are SGHNT and YENEEA. CDR3 length: 13 amino acids. The CDR3 protein is CASSQGPQETQYF. CDR3 sequence (DNA): TGTGCCAGCAGCCAGGGACCTCAAGAGACCCAGTACTTC.

V and J are TRBV7-9 and TRBJ1-3, with no clear D. Germline-derived CDR1 and CDR2 are SEHNR and FQNEAQ (reference sequence). The CDR3 has 15 amino acids. Trimming took 1 base from V and 5 from J, leaving 12 bases between them. CDR3 bases: TGTGCCAGCAGCTTAGGAACCGGTGAAAGAAACACCATATATTTT. As protein: CASSLGTGERNTIYF. Looking up the rest from reference TRBV7-9 and TRBJ1-3 gives the full variable domain: DTGVSQNPRHKITKRGQNVTFRCDPISEHNRLYWYRQTLGQGPEFLTYFQNEAQLEKSRLLSDRFSAERPKGSFSTLEIQRTEQGDSAMYLCASSLGTGERNTIYFGEGSWLTVV.

The chain recombines TRBV4-1 with TRBJ2-1; 13 positions match TRBD2. J was trimmed by 5 bases and V by 4 bases; bases with no gene match: 2. Germline V gives CDR1 MGHRA, CDR2 YSYEKL. This CDR3 region has 15 residues. CDR3 protein: CASSPGLAGNNEQFF. CDR3 nucleotide sequence: TGCGCCAGCAGCCCGGGACTAGCGGGAAACAATGAGCAGTTCTTC.

The V gene is TRBV19, the J gene TRBJ1-3; D remains ambiguous. The germline V gene encodes CDR1 LNHDA and CDR2 SQIVND (reference sequence). V was pared by 3 bases and J by 1 base, with 7 bases between. The CDR3 covers 14 residues. CDR3 DNA: TGTGCCAGTAGTATGATGGGATCTGGAAACACCATATATTTT. Translating it yields CASSMMGSGNTIYF.

The chain joins TRBV24-1 to TRBJ1-2; D not certain. CDR1 is KGHDR and CDR2 is SFDVKD in the germline V gene. Trimming removed 4 bases from V and 4 bases from J, with 9 bases in between. This CDR3 has 13 residues. In DNA, the CDR3 is TGTGCCACCAGTGACCCTTCAGTCTATGGCTACACCTTC. Translation gives CATSDPSVYGYTF.

The chain carries TRBV11-3 and TRBJ2-7, with a possible D match to TRBD2 (6 bases). V shed 2 bases and J shed 7 bases, with 12 bases lying between them. Germline CDR1 and CDR2: SGHNT and YENEEA. CDR3 length: 13 amino acids. The CDR3 loop is CASSLSGSGEQYF. CDR3 DNA: TGTGCCAGCAGCTTATCGGGTAGCGGTGAGCAGTACTTC.